These 14 T cell receptor beta chains share one sample of origin, sequenced in a study of shared clonotypes between healthy human individuals. Produced via immunoSEQ multiplex PCR; TCRdb's table is partial and in-frame only. The sample contains over 400,000 clones, around 80% of which appear only once. The material sequenced was PBMCs. The source is a middle-aged woman in good health. Some clones in this sample may be carry-over from other donors' samples.

Worth noting for this clone: This same CDR3 is encoded by further DNA sequences in the sample. The chain employs TRBV2 and TRBJ2-1; D may be TRBD2 (6 bases). The CDR3 contains 16 residues. V dropped 1 base and J dropped 12 bases, with 22 bases sitting between them. Looked up from germline, CDR1 is SNHLY and CDR2 is FYNNEI. CDR3 residues: CASSEEGYGGPGSQFF. CDR3 sequence (DNA): TGTGCCAGCAGTGAAGAAGGGTACGGGGGTCCCGGCTCGCAGTTCTTC.

The chain links TRBV5-1 to TRBJ2-3; 8 positions agree with TRBD2. Unmatched junction bases numbered 6, after V lost 0 bases and J lost 6 bases. The CDR3 has 15 amino acids. Germline CDR1 SGHRS, CDR2 YFSETQ. DNA for the CDR3: TGCGCCAGCAGCTTGGCGGGGGGGGCGTGGGATACGCAGTATTTT. Its translation is CASSLAGGAWDTQYF. The full variable domain, completed using reference TRBV5-1 and TRBJ2-3, is KAGVTQTPRYLIKTRGQQVTLSCSPISGHRSVSWYQQTPGQGLQFLFEYFSETQRNKGNFPGRFSGRQFSNSRSEMNVSTLELGDSALYLCASSLAGGAWDTQYFGPGTRLTVL.

In this sample, this clone turned up many times. The sample carries other DNA sequences with the same CDR3. This chain links TRBV9 with TRBJ2-2; TRBD2 matches at 7 bases. Per the germline V gene, CDR1 is SGDLS and CDR2 is YYNGEE. Unmatched junction bases numbered 4, after V lost 0 bases and J lost 8 bases. The CDR3 is 14 amino acids. The CDR3 is CASSVVPSGGELFF. CDR3 DNA: TGTGCCAGCAGCGTAGTGCCTAGCGGAGGGGAGCTGTTTTTT.

Comment on this clone: This likely traces to a read error, being one base from a far larger clone. This likely comes from a read error, as the CDR3 has no conserved phenylalanine or tryptophan at its end. The chain is built from TRBV2 and TRBJ2-2; D is possibly TRBD2 (5 bases). Trimming took off 9 bases at V and 5 bases at J, with 7 bases between the two ends. Per the germline V gene, CDR1 is SNHLY and CDR2 is FYNNEI. The CDR3 sequence is 11 residues long. The CDR3 protein is CASRGTGELFI. The CDR3 DNA reads TGTGCCAGTCGCGGGACCGGGGAGCTGTTTATT.

The chain is built from TRBV11-3 and TRBJ2-5; D is perhaps TRBD1 (5 bases). Trimming shortened V by 8 bases and J by 3 bases, and 10 bases separated the two germline ends. Germline CDR1 and CDR2: SGHNT and YENEEA. The CDR3 runs to 12 residues. CDR3 residues: CASSEGEETQYF. The CDR3 DNA reads as TGTGCCAGCTCGGAAGGGGAAGAGACCCAGTACTTC.

This clone was seen more than once but under ten times. The J gene is TRBJ1-2, the V gene TRBV7-2, with D unclear. The CDR3 totals 14 residues. Trimming pared 0 bases from V and 4 bases from J, leaving 9 bases between. CDR1 and CDR2 from the germline V gene are SGHTA and FQGNSA. For the CDR3, the DNA is TGTGCCAGCAGCTTAGCTACGGGGTCCTATGGCTACACCTTC. Translated: CASSLATGSYGYTF.

The V call is TRBV29-1, the J call TRBJ2-7, with TRBD2 matching over 11 bases. The ends lost 4 bases at V and 0 bases at J; junction bases unmatched: 2. Germline values: CDR1 SQVTM, CDR2 ANQGSEA. This CDR3 is built from 14 residues. The CDR3: CSVALAGGSYEQYF. CDR3 in DNA: TGCAGCGTTGCCCTAGCGGGGGGCTCCTACGAGCAGTACTTC.

CDR3 in DNA: TGTGCCAGCAGTTACGAGTACGAGCAGTACTTC. Its translation: CASSYEYEQYF. The genes are TRBV2 and TRBJ2-7; D unresolved. The CDR3 totals 11 residues. Germline CDR1 SNHLY, CDR2 FYNNEI. Trimming shortened V by 5 bases and J by 4 bases, and 6 bases separated the two germline ends. The variable domain in full, completed from reference TRBV2 and TRBJ2-7, reads EPEVTQTPSHQVTQMGQEVILRCVPISNHLYFYWYRQILGQKVEFLVSFYNNEISEKSEIFDDQFSVERPDGSNFTLKIRSTKLEDSAMYFCASSYEYEQYFGPGTRLTVT.

This clone was detected a few times. The gene calls are TRBV5-1 and TRBJ2-7; 10 bases align to TRBD1. J was trimmed by 5 bases and V by 4 bases; bases with no gene match: 6. The CDR3 consists of 14 residues. Germline assignment: CDR1 SGHRS and CDR2 YFSETQ. The CDR3 bases are TGCGCCAGCAGCCTGGGACAGGGGATAAACGAGCAGTACTTC. It codes for CASSLGQGINEQYF.

The rearrangement links TRBV10-3 to TRBJ2-3, with TRBD1 as a possible D gene (5 bases). The CDR3 is 14 residues long. CDR1 ENHRY and CDR2 SYGVKD come from the germline V gene. V lost 4 bases, J lost 2 bases, and 10 bases lay in between. The CDR3 is CAISATGVTDTQYF. The CDR3 nucleotides are TGTGCCATCAGTGCCACAGGAGTCACAGATACGCAGTATTTT.

The chain employs TRBV11-2 and TRBJ1-2, with TRBD1 as a possible D gene (6 bases). The CDR3 consists of 15 residues. Germline loops: CDR1 SGHAT, CDR2 FQNNGV. V dropped 4 bases and J dropped 4 bases, with 16 bases sitting between them. The CDR3: CASSWPGVGGYGYTF. CDR3 nucleotides: TGTGCCAGCAGCTGGCCCGGGGTAGGGGGCTATGGCTACACCTTC.

A single count supports this clone. This chain links TRBV29-1 with TRBJ2-1; D gene ambiguous. V shed 5 bases and J shed 0 bases, with 11 bases lying between them. The CDR3 is made up of 14 amino acids. Germline CDR1 SQVTM, CDR2 ANQGSEA. The CDR3 DNA reads TGCAGCGTTCCGTCCATACGCTCCTACAATGAGCAGTTCTTC. Its translation: CSVPSIRSYNEQFF.

The CDR3 protein is CASSSGYTQYF. The CDR3 DNA follows: TGTGCCAGCAGTTCGGGTTATACGCAGTATTTT. V and J are TRBV6-5 and TRBJ2-3; no clear D. This CDR3 comprises 11 residues. Trimming removed 4 bases from V and 7 bases from J, with 6 bases in between. The germline gives CDR1 MNHEY, CDR2 SVGAGI.

This clone has ten or more counts. The V and J genes are TRBV4-1 and TRBJ2-1; weak D call: TRBD2 (5 bases). CDR1 and CDR2 from the germline V gene are MGHRA and YSYEKL. CDR3 length: 12 amino acids. Deletions cut 11 bases from V and 4 bases from J, with 12 bases between. The chain's CDR3 is CAPGESYNEQFF. The DNA of the CDR3 is TGCGCCCCCGGGGAGAGTTACAATGAGCAGTTCTTC.